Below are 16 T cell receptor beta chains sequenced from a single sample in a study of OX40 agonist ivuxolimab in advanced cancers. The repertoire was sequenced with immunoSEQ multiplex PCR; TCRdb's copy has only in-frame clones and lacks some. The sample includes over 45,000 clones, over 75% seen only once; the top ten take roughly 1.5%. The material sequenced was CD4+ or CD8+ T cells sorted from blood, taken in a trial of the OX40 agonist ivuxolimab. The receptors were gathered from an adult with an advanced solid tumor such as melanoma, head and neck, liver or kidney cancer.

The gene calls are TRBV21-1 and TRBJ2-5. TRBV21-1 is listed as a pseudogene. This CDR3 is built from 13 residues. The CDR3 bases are TGTGCCAGCAGCAAAGGGGACCAAGAGACCCAGTACTTC. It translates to CASSKGDQETQYF.

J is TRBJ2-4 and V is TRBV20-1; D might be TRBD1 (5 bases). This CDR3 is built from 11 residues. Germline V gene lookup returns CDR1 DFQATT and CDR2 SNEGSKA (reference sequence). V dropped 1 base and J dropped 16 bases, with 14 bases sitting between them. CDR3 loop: CSARVGTGRYF. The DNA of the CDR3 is TGCAGTGCTAGAGTTGGCACAGGCAGATACTTC.

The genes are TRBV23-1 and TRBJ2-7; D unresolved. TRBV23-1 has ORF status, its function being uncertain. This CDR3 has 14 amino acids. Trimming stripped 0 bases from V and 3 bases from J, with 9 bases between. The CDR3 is CASSQSGRFYEQYF. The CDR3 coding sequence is TGCGCCAGCAGTCAATCCGGCAGGTTCTACGAGCAGTACTTC.

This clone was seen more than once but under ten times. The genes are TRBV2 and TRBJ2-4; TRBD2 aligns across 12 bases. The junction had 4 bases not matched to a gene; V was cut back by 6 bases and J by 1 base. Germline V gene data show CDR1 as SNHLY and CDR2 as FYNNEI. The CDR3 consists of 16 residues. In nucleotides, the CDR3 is TGTGCCAGCAGAGCCGGACTAGCGGGGGCCAAAAACATTCAGTACTTC. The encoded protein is CASRAGLAGAKNIQYF.

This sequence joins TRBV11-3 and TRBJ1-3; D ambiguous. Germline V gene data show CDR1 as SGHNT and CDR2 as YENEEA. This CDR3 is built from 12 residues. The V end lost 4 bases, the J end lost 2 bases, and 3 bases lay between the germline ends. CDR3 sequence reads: CASSSAGNTIYF. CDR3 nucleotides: TGTGCCAGCAGCTCCGCTGGAAACACCATATATTTT. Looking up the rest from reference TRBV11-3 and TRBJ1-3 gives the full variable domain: EAGVVQSPRYKIIEKKQPVAFWCNPISGHNTLYWYLQNLGQGPELLIRYENEEAVDDSQLPKDRFSAERLKGVDSTLKIQPAELGDSAVYLCASSSAGNTIYFGEGSWLTVV.

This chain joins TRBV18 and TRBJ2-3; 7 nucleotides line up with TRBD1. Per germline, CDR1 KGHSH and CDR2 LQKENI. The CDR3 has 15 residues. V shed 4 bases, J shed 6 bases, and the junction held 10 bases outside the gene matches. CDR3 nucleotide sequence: TGTGCCAGCTCACTGGAGACAGGGCCTTCCGATACGCAGTATTTT. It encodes CASSLETGPSDTQYF.

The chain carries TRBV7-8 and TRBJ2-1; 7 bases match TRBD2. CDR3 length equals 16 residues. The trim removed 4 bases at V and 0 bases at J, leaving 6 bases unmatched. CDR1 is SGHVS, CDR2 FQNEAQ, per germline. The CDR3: CASSSRTRSSYNEQFF. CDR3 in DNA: TGTGCCAGCAGCTCCCGGACTAGGAGCTCCTACAATGAGCAGTTCTTC.

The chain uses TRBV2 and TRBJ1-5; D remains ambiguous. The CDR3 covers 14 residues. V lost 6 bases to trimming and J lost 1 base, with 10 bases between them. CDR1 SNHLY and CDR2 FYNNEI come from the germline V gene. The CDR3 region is CASRGLRSNQPQHF. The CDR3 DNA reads TGTGCCAGCAGAGGGCTGCGGAGCAATCAGCCCCAGCATTTT. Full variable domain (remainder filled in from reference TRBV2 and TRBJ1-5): EPEVTQTPSHQVTQMGQEVILRCVPISNHLYFYWYRQILGQKVEFLVSFYNNEISEKSEIFDDQFSVERPDGSNFTLKIRSTKLEDSAMYFCASRGLRSNQPQHFGDGTRLSIL.

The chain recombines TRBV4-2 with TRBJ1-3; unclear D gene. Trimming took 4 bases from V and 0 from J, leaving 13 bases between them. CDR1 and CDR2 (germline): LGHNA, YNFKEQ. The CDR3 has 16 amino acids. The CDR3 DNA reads TGTGCCAGCAGCCCTACTCTGCAGTACTCTGGAAACACCATATATTTT. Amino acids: CASSPTLQYSGNTIYF.

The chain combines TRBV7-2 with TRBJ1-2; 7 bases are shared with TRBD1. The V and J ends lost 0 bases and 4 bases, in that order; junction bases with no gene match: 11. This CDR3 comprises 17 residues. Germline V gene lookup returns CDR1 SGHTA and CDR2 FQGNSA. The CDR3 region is CASSLASGQLGGYGYTF. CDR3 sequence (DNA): TGTGCCAGCAGCTTAGCGTCGGGACAGCTGGGAGGCTATGGCTACACCTTC.

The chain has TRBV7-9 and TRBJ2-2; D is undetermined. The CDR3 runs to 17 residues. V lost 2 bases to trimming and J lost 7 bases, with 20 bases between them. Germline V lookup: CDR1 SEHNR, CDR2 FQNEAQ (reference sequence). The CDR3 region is CASSLSRAVGPFGELFF. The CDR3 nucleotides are TGTGCCAGCAGCTTAAGTAGGGCAGTAGGCCCTTTCGGGGAGCTGTTTTTT.

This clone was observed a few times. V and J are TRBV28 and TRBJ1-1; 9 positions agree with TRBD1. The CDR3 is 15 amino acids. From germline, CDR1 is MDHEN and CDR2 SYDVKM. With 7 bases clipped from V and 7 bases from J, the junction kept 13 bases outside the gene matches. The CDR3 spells CASTHRDRVGSEAFF. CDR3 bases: TGTGCCAGCACCCATCGGGACAGGGTCGGTAGTGAAGCTTTCTTT.

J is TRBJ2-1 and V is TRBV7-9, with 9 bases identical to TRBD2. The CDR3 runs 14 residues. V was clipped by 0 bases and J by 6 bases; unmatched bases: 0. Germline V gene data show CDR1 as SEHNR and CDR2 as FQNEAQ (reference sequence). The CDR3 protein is CASSLASGGNEQFF. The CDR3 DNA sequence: TGTGCCAGCAGCTTAGCTAGCGGGGGCAATGAGCAGTTCTTC.

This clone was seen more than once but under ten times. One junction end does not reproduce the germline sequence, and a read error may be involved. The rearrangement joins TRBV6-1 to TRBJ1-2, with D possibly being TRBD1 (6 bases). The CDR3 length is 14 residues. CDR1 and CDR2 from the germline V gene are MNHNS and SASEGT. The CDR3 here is CASSDTDRTGVRHF. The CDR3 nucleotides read TGTGCCAGCAGTGATACAGACAGGACTGGTGTTCGCCACTTC.

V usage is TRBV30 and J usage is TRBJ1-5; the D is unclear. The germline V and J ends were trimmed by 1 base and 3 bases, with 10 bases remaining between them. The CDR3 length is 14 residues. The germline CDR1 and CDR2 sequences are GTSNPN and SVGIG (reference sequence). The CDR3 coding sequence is TGTGCCTGGAGTGGGTTTTCAGCCAATCAGCCCCAGCATTTT. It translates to CAWSGFSANQPQHF. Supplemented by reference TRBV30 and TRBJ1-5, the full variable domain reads SQTIHQWPATLVQPVGSPLSLECTVEGTSNPNLYWYRQAAGRGLQLLFYSVGIGQISSEVPQNLSASRPQDRQFILSSKKLLLSDSGFYLCAWSGFSANQPQHFGDGTRLSIL.

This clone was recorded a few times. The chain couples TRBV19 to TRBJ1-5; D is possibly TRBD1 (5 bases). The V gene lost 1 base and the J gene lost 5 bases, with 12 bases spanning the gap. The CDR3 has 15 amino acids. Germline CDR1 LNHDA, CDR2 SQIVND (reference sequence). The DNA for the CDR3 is TGTGCCAGTAGTATAGTAGGGGACGGACATCAGCCCCAGCATTTT. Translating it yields CASSIVGDGHQPQHF.